The 21 T cell receptor beta chains presented below share a single source sample, sequenced in a study of blood T cell repertoires in COVID-19. The protocol was immunoSEQ multiplex PCR, while the TCRdb copy is restricted to in-frame clones and leaves out a portion. The sample lists around 130,000 clones, roughly 72% occurring once. Material for sequencing was peripheral blood. The receptors stem from a human donor in a cohort sampled during active COVID-19.

There are many counts of this clone. The CDR3 DNA sequence: TGCGCCAGCAGCCAGACAGGAGGCGATGAAGCTTTCTTT. Translation: CASSQTGGDEAFF. V and J are TRBV4-1 and TRBJ1-1, with a possible D match to TRBD1 (6 bases). Germline CDR1 reads MGHRA; CDR2 reads YSYEKL. The CDR3 covers 13 residues. Trimming cost V 3 bases and J 7 bases, with 12 bases left between them.

The CDR3 sequence is CASSYTSGAPTDTQYF. The CDR3 DNA follows: TGTGCCAGCAGTTACACTAGCGGGGCCCCCACAGATACGCAGTATTTT. This chain joins TRBV6-5 and TRBJ2-3; 10 nucleotides line up with TRBD2. V gave up 2 bases and J gave up 2 bases; unmatched junction bases: 4. The CDR3 runs to 16 residues. The V gene's germline CDR1 is MNHEY and CDR2 SVGAGI.

The chain uses TRBV28 and TRBJ1-2, with a weak D call TRBD1 (5 bases). V was trimmed by 4 bases and J by 8 bases, leaving 17 bases between them. The CDR3 runs to 14 residues. Looked up from germline, CDR1 is MDHEN and CDR2 is SYDVKM. The CDR3 region is CASSSRTTSGGYTF. The CDR3 nucleotides read TGTGCCAGCAGTTCCCGGACGACATCAGGGGGCTACACCTTC.

This chain links TRBV9 with TRBJ1-2, with D hard to call. Trimming stripped 1 base from V and 6 bases from J, with 10 bases between. Germline V lookup: CDR1 SGDLS, CDR2 YYNGEE. The CDR3 extends over 13 amino acids. CDR3 loop: CASSVTDWDGYTF. The CDR3 DNA follows: TGTGCCAGCAGCGTAACCGACTGGGATGGCTACACCTTC.

V is TRBV28 and J is TRBJ2-7, with 10 bases fitting TRBD1. This CDR3 is 15 amino acids long. V gave up 4 bases and J gave up 4 bases; unmatched junction bases: 7. Germline V CDR1 and CDR2: MDHEN, SYDVKM. The CDR3 nucleotides are TGTGCCAGCAGTTCCGGGGGGACAGGGGAATACGAGCAGTACTTC. Its protein is CASSSGGTGEYEQYF.

The J gene is TRBJ1-1, the V gene TRBV20-1; D is ambiguous. Germline lookup yields CDR1 DFQATT and CDR2 SNEGSKA (reference sequence). This CDR3 is built from 11 residues. Trimming pared 0 bases from V and 7 bases from J, leaving 6 bases between. CDR3 sequence: CSARDYSEAFF. Written as DNA, the CDR3 is TGCAGTGCTAGAGACTACAGTGAAGCTTTCTTT.

The chain couples TRBV4-1 to TRBJ1-1; D is possibly TRBD1 (6 bases). Trimming stripped 4 bases from V and 5 bases from J, with 14 bases between. Germline CDR1 and CDR2: MGHRA and YSYEKL. The CDR3 has 14 amino acids. The CDR3 DNA is TGCGCCAGCAGCCCAGGGGAATGGGAAACTGAAGCTTTCTTT. This codes for CASSPGEWETEAFF.

V is TRBV7-9 and J is TRBJ2-7; TRBD2 might be the D (7 bases). The CDR3 runs 16 residues. V was cut by 3 bases and J by 2 bases, with 17 bases left in between. Looked up from germline, CDR1 is SEHNR and CDR2 is FQNEAQ (reference sequence). CDR3 bases: TGTGCCAGCAGCTTCCGGATTGGGGGGGCGCCCTACGAGCAGTACTTC. It codes for CASSFRIGGAPYEQYF. Full variable domain (remainder filled in from reference TRBV7-9 and TRBJ2-7): DTGVSQNPRHKITKRGQNVTFRCDPISEHNRLYWYRQTLGQGPEFLTYFQNEAQLEKSRLLSDRFSAERPKGSFSTLEIQRTEQGDSAMYLCASSFRIGGAPYEQYFGPGTRLTVT.

The rearrangement joins TRBV7-2 to TRBJ1-5, with D maybe TRBD1 (5 bases). The CDR3 has 15 amino acids. Trimming cost V 5 bases and J 1 base, with 12 bases left between them. CDR1 is SGHTA, CDR2 FQGNSA, per germline. The CDR3 loop is CASSPGTGSNQPQHF. CDR3 coding DNA: TGTGCCAGCAGCCCCGGTACAGGAAGCAATCAGCCCCAGCATTTT.

The rearrangement links TRBV7-9 to TRBJ1-4; D gene uncertain. CDR3 length equals 13 residues. The V gene lost 4 bases and the J gene lost 1 base, with 4 bases spanning the gap. Germline V lookup: CDR1 SEHNR, CDR2 FQNEAQ (reference sequence). This chain's CDR3 is CASSSLTNEKLFF. CDR3 in DNA: TGTGCCAGCAGCTCCCTAACTAATGAAAAACTGTTTTTT.

The chain uses TRBV5-1 and TRBJ2-7; 13 positions agree with TRBD2. The CDR3 contains 18 residues. The trim removed 3 bases at V and 0 bases at J, leaving 9 bases unmatched. CDR1 is SGHRS and CDR2 is YFSETQ in the germline V gene. CDR3 nucleotide sequence: TGCGCCAGCAGCTCTGGACTAGGGACTAGCGGGGTCTCCTACGAGCAGTACTTC. Translated, it gives CASSSGLGTSGVSYEQYF.

This chain joins TRBV6-6 and TRBJ2-2; D perhaps matches TRBD2 (6 bases). With 3 bases removed from V and 4 bases from J, the gap between germline ends came to 12 bases. The CDR3 is 15 residues long. The germline V gene encodes CDR1 MNHNY and CDR2 SVGAGI (reference sequence). This CDR3 reads CASSYSELATGELFF. CDR3 DNA sequence: TGTGCCAGCAGTTATTCTGAACTAGCCACCGGGGAGCTGTTTTTT.

The genes are TRBV6-1 and TRBJ2-3; tentative D call: TRBD2 (7 bases). V was pared by 4 bases and J by 2 bases, with 19 bases between. The CDR3 spans 17 residues. Germline V gene sequence: CDR1 MNHNS, CDR2 SASEGT. Here the CDR3 reads CASSAAGASLITDTQYF. The CDR3 coding sequence is TGTGCCAGCAGTGCCGCGGGGGCGAGCCTAATCACAGATACGCAGTATTTT.

This sequence joins TRBV6-1 and TRBJ1-5; no reliable D call. Germline V gene data show CDR1 as MNHNS and CDR2 as SASEGT. The CDR3 loop spans 19 amino acids. Trimming stripped 4 bases from V and 0 bases from J, with 22 bases between. The DNA of the CDR3 is TGTGCCAGCAGTGCCCAACTCCTCGTCTGGCCTAGTAGCAATCAGCCCCAGCATTTT. It yields the protein CASSAQLLVWPSSNQPQHF.

The rearrangement joins TRBV7-9 to TRBJ1-4; D is unresolved. Per germline, CDR1 SEHNR and CDR2 FQNEAQ (reference sequence). This CDR3 has 14 amino acids. Trimming left V 1 base short and J 4 bases short, with 7 bases between. The CDR3 protein is CASSLVGLNEKLFF. CDR3 in DNA: TGTGCCAGCAGCTTAGTGGGCCTTAATGAAAAACTGTTTTTT.

This chain connects TRBV10-2 to TRBJ2-3, with D perhaps matching TRBD2 (5 bases). This CDR3 region has 13 residues. Germline CDR1 and CDR2: WSHSY and SAAADI. V was shortened by 9 bases and J by 2 bases, with 12 bases between the two germline ends. For the CDR3, the DNA is TGCGCCAGTGGAGGCTACCACACAGATACGCAGTATTTT. This encodes CASGGYHTDTQYF.

J is TRBJ1-2 and V is TRBV5-1; no reliable D call. The germline V gene encodes CDR1 SGHRS and CDR2 YFSETQ. The CDR3 is made up of 14 amino acids. V was pared by 4 bases and J by 2 bases, with 12 bases between. CDR3 nucleotide sequence: TGCGCCAGCAGCCCCGCCCGAGGGAACTATGGCTACACCTTC. Protein product: CASSPARGNYGYTF.

For this clone: Other nucleotide sequences in the sample specify the same CDR3. The chain couples TRBV2 to TRBJ2-5, with 10 bases that match TRBD1. V was pared by 4 bases and J by 5 bases, with 1 base of the junction left unmatched. Germline CDR1 and CDR2: SNHLY and FYNNEI. The CDR3 has 13 residues. CDR3 in DNA: TGTGCCAGCAGTGGGGGACAGGGGGAGACCCAGTACTTC. This translates into CASSGGQGETQYF.

As to this clone: It is unclear where the CDR3 begins or ends on the DNA, so no DNA is shown, and the CDR3 is as TCRdb lists it. The chain has TRBV27 and TRBJ2-7; TRBD1, as called in the table, went unchecked against the DNA. The CDR3 region is 14 residues in length, termini included. Germline CDR1 and CDR2: MNHEY and SMNVEV (reference sequence). CDR3 residues: CASSSSTGPYEQYF.

This clone was seen a handful of times. The J gene is TRBJ2-6, the V gene TRBV29-1, with unresolved D. The CDR3 runs 13 residues. V lost 3 bases to trimming and J lost 0 bases, with 3 bases between them. Germline V gene sequence: CDR1 SQVTM, CDR2 ANQGSEA. CDR3 residues: CSVEYSGANVLTF. In DNA, the CDR3 is TGCAGCGTTGAGTACTCTGGGGCCAACGTCCTGACTTTC.

The chain uses TRBV3-1 (or the pseudogene TRBV3-2) and TRBJ2-6, with 12 nucleotides matching TRBD2. V gave up 4 bases and J gave up 9 bases; unmatched junction bases: 10. CDR1 is LGHDT and CDR2 is YNNKEL in the germline V gene (reference sequence). CDR3 length: 17 residues. The chain's CDR3 is CASSPSTSGGKGNVLTF. The CDR3, as DNA: TGTGCCAGCAGCCCCTCAACTAGCGGGGGGAAGGGCAACGTCCTGACTTTC.